This TCR beta chain was obtained from a study of T cell clonotyping in hematopoietic cell transplantation. Study results and limitations: After transplant, recipient diversity fell while pathologically expanded clonotypes grew through day 180.

The table came from immunoSEQ multiplex PCR; TCRdb's copy has only in-frame clones and leaves some out. Of about 10,000 clones listed, about 54% are singletons. Germline CDR1 is SEHNR and CDR2 is FQNEAQ (reference sequence). The CDR3 is 16 amino acids. J was trimmed by 3 bases and V by 0 bases; bases with no gene match: 5. Sample share makes this clone large. Its antigen is not known. The sequenced sample was peripheral blood mononuclear cells, obtained 100 days after allogeneic stem cell transplant. The chain links TRBV7-9 to TRBJ1-5; 7 nucleotides agree with TRBD1. The sequence derives from a female patient aged 50-59 years who had an allogeneic stem cell transplant from an unrelated donor, so the T cells may come from the graft donor. Some clones in this sample may be carry-over from other donors' samples. CDR3 residues: CASSLAGQSLNQPQHF. CDR3 DNA sequence: TGTGCCAGCAGCTTAGCGGGACAGTCACTCAATCAGCCCCAGCATTTT.